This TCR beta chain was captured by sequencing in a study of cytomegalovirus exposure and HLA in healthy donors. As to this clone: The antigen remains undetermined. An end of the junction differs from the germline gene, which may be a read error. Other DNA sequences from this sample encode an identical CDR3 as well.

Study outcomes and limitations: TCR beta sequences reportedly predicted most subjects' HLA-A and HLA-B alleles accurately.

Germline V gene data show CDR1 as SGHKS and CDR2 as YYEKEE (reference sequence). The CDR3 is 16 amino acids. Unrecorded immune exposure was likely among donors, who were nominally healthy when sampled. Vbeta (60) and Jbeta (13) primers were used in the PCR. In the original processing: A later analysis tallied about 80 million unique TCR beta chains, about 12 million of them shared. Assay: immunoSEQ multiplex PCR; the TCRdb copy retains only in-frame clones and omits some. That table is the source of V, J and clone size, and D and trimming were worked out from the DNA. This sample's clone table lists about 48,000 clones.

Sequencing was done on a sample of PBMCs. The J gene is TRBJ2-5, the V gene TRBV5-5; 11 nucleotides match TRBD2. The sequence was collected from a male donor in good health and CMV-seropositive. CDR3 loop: CASSWDVAGGLETQYF. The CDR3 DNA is TGCGCCAGCAGCTGGGATGTAGCGGGGGGGCTCGAGACCCAGTACTTC.